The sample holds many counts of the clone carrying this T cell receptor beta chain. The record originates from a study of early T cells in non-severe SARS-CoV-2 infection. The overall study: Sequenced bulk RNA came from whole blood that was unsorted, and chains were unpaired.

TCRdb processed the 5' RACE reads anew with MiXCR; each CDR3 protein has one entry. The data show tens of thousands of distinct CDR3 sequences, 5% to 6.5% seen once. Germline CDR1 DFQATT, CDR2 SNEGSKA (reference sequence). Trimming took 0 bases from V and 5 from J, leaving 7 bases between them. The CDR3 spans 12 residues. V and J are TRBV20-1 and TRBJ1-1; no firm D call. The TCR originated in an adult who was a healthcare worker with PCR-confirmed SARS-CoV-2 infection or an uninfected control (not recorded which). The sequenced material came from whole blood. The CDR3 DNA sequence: TGCAGTGCTAGAGATTGGGGAACTGAAGCTTTCTTT. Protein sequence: CSARDWGTEAFF.